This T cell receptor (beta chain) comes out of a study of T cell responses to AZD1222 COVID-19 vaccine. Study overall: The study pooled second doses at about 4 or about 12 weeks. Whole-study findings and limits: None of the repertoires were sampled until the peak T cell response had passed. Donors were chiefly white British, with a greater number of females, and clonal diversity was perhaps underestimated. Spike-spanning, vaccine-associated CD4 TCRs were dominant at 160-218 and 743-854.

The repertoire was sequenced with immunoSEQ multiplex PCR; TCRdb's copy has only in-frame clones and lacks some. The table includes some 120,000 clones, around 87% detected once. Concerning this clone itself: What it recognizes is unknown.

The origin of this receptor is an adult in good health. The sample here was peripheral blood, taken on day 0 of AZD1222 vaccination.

The CDR3 here is CASSSPLDRITDTQYF. The CDR3 DNA sequence: TGTGCCAGCAGCTCACCCTTGGACCGGATCACAGATACGCAGTATTTT. V usage is TRBV7-9 and J usage is TRBJ2-3; D gene uncertain. V lost 4 bases and J lost 2, with 16 bases in between. The germline V gene encodes CDR1 SEHNR and CDR2 FQNEAQ (reference sequence). CDR3 length equals 16 residues.